This record looks at one T cell receptor beta chain sequence and its context. Its cognate antigen is unknown. This record comes from a study of OX40 agonist ivuxolimab in advanced cancers. Looking at the study overall: Aged 23 to 79 with a mean of roughly 63 years, they were about 80% male. Anti-PD-1, anti-PD-L1 or anti-CTLA-4 therapy given earlier was allowed, and around 40% had some.

Trimming pared 0 bases from V and 6 bases from J, leaving 14 bases between. Germline V gene lookup returns CDR1 MNHNS and CDR2 SASEGT. The CDR3 contains 16 residues. Method: immunoSEQ multiplex PCR; TCRdb's copy keeps in-frame clones and lacks some. There are fewer than 60,000 clones in the sample; 65% to 90% occur only once, and about 3.8% lies in the top ten. Study-wide results and limits: CD8+ T cells were the subset that, on average, had more expanded clones than CD4+.

Autoimmune disease history or systemic immunosuppression was exclusionary. The specimen comprised CD4+ or CD8+ T cells sorted from blood, sampled in a trial of the OX40 agonist ivuxolimab. This receptor was taken from an adult with an advanced solid tumor such as melanoma, head and neck, liver or kidney cancer. The rearrangement joins TRBV6-1 to TRBJ2-2; D is unclear. This chain's CDR3 is CASSEAEISMAGELFF. The CDR3 nucleotides read TGTGCCAGCAGTGAAGCTGAGATTAGTATGGCCGGGGAGCTGTTTTTT.